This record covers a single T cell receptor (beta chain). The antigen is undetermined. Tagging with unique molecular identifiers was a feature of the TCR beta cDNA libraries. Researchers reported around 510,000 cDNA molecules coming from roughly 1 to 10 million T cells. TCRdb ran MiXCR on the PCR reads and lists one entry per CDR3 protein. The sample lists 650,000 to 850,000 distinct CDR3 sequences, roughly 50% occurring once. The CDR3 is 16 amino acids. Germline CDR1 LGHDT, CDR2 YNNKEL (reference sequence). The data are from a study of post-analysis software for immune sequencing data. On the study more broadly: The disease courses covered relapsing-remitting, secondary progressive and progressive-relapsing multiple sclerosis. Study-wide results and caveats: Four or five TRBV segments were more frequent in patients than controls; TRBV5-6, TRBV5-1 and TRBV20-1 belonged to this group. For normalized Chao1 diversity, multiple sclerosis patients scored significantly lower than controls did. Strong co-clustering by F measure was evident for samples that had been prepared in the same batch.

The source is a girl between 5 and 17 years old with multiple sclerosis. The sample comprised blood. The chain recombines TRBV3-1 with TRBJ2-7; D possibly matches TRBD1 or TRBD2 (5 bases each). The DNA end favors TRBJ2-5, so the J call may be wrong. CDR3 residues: CASSQLPGPNTETQYF. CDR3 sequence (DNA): TGTGCCAGCAGCCAGCTGCCGGGACCAAATACAGAGACCCAGTACTTC.